This TCR beta chain was captured in a study of cytomegalovirus exposure and HLA in healthy donors. Study-level findings and limits: Equally common other TCR beta chains were less clonally expanded than HLA-associated ones, a later analysis found. A later analysis linked a missense variant in DCLRE1C to the trimming of TCR beta V and J genes.

V dropped 3 bases and J dropped 14 bases, with 17 bases sitting between them. This CDR3 comprises 13 residues. Germline lookup yields CDR1 MGHRA and CDR2 YSYEKL. Note on this clone: Its specificity is not known.

PCR employed 60 Vbeta and 13 Jbeta primers. TCRdb's copy holds only in-frame clones and misses some; the assay was immunoSEQ multiplex PCR. This sample has 70,000 to 90,000 clones, with 70% to 85% found just once. This chain connects TRBV4-1 to TRBJ2-1, with D possibly matching TRBD2 (6 bases). The receptor's source is a man in his 70s in good health and CMV-seropositive. Sequenced sample: PBMCs. CDR3 coding DNA: TGCGCCAGCAGCCAGACCCCCACGGGGGTTGAGTTCTTC. This codes for CASSQTPTGVEFF.